This TCR beta chain appears in the sequencing data of a study of CD8+ T cells in alopecia areata. Study as a whole: A 6-month period off drug followed tofacitinib, which lasted 6 to 18 months. Findings of the study overall: Just one nonresponder means the tie between baseline CD8+ expansion and response stays uncertain.

Germline lookup yields CDR1 LNHNV and CDR2 YYDKDF (reference sequence). The CDR3 is 14 residues long. Between the trimmed V and J ends, which lost 6 bases and 4 bases, there was a span of 13 bases. Points on this clone: The antigen is unknown.

Treatment indicated: oral pan-JAK inhibitor, 5-10 mg twice daily. Extraction of RNA preceded its reverse transcription into cDNA, which served as the sequencing template. The protocol was immunoSEQ multiplex PCR, while the TCRdb copy is restricted to in-frame clones and leaves out a portion. This table holds some 200,000 clones, over 40% found once. The chain combines TRBV15 with TRBJ1-5, with a tentative D call TRBD1 (6 bases). The sequence was collected from a human donor with alopecia areata. Sequences were derived from CD4+ T cells sorted from blood, sampled between weeks 36 and 40, from a patient treated with tofacitinib. DNA of the CDR3: TGTGCCACCAGACGGGGGGCCGCAAATCAGCCCCAGCATTTT. It specifies CATRRGAANQPQHF.